This entry is about one T cell receptor (beta chain). Its antigen specificity is not known. The record has no base qualities; no much larger clone is one base away. This entry belongs to a study of technical replicates of blood from a few donors (dated by TCRdb to about 2017). V ends up 7 bases short and J 1 base short, with an unmatched junction base count of 6. The CDR3 contains 15 residues, cysteine and phenylalanine counted. The entry retains the CDR3 DNA only, 45 bases that are in frame from base 1. CDR1 SGHAT and CDR2 FQNNGV were looked up in the germline V gene. Libraries were prepared through the immunoSEQ multiplex PCR assay. TCRdb re-hosts the immuneACCESS table, in-frame sequences only. Its copies lack some clones; in the studies checked, an unresolved V gene accounts for under half of them, and the cause for the rest is not known. The sample records roughly 80,000 clones, approximately 94% of which are singletons. The ten largest make up 0.39% of the sample.

The origin of this receptor is a human donor in good health. Sequencing was performed on T cells isolated from PBMCs. The chain couples TRBV11-2 to TRBJ2-3; TRBD2 lines up with 9 middle nucleotides. The sequenced DNA is TGTGCCAGCAAATTAGCGGGAGTTGGCACAGATACGCAGTATTTT. Translation gives CASKLAGVGTDTQYF.